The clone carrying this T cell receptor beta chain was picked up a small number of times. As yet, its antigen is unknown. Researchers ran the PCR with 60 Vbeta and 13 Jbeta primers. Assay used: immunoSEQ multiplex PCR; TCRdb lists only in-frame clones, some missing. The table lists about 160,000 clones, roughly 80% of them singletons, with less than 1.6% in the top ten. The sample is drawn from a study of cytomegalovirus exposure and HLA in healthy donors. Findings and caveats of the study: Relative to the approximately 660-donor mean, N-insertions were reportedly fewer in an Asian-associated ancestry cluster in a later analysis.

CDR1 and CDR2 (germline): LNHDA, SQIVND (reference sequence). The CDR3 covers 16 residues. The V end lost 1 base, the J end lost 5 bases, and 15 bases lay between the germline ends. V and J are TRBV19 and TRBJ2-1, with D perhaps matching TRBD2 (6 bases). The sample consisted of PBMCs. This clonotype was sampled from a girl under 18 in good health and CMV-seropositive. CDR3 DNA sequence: TGTGCCAGTAGTATAGTTTCCGGGACTCCGAACAATGAGCAGTTCTTC. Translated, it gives CASSIVSGTPNNEQFF.